The 20 T cell receptor beta chains below all came from one sample that was sequenced in a study of blood T cell repertoires in COVID-19. Some clones are missing from TCRdb's copy, which holds only in-frame ones; the method was immunoSEQ multiplex PCR. The table has around 67,000 clones, around 86% seen once. The sequencing sample was made of peripheral blood. Receptors originate from a man in his forties or fifties with active COVID-19.

The chain couples TRBV9 to TRBJ2-3, with 7 bases that match TRBD2. J gave up 4 bases and V 0 bases, and 11 bases lay outside the gene matches. This CDR3 comprises 17 residues. Germline V gene sequence: CDR1 SGDLS, CDR2 YYNGEE. CDR3 DNA sequence: TGTGCCAGCAGCGTAGAGATGGGGACTAATCGGGCAGATACGCAGTATTTT. Protein product: CASSVEMGTNRADTQYF. Drawing the rest from reference TRBV9 and TRBJ2-3, the complete variable domain is DSGVTQTPKHLITATGQRVTLRCSPRSGDLSVYWYQQSLDQGLQFLIQYYNGEERAKGNILERFSAQQFPDLHSELNLSSLELGDSALYFCASSVEMGTNRADTQYFGPGTRLTVL.

Only one count was recorded for this clone. The genes are TRBV7-2 and TRBJ1-1; TRBD1 is a possible D gene (5 bases). Trimming took 2 bases from V and 0 from J, leaving 10 bases between them. CDR3 length: 15 residues. CDR1 SGHTA and CDR2 FQGNSA come from the germline V gene. The CDR3 coding sequence is TGTGCCAGCAGCTTAAGGGGCGCTTTGAACACTGAAGCTTTCTTT. Translating gives CASSLRGALNTEAFF. Drawing the rest from reference TRBV7-2 and TRBJ1-1, the complete variable domain is GAGVSQSPSNKVTEKGKDVELRCDPISGHTALYWYRQSLGQGLEFLIYFQGNSAPDKSGLPSDRFSAERTGGSVSTLTIQRTQQEDSAVYLCASSLRGALNTEAFFGQGTRLTVV.

The V gene is TRBV20-1, the J gene TRBJ1-1; 8 nucleotides align to TRBD1. Germline V gives CDR1 DFQATT, CDR2 SNEGSKA (reference sequence). Trimming took 3 bases from V and 4 from J; bases not matched to a gene: 7. The CDR3 covers 14 residues. In DNA form, the CDR3 reads TGCAGTGCTAGTGGACGGACAGGGCCCACTGAAGCTTTCTTT. The encoded protein is CSASGRTGPTEAFF.

This rearrangement joins TRBV19 to TRBJ1-3; D unresolved. V lost 3 bases, J lost 4 bases, and 13 bases lay in between. CDR1 and CDR2 from the germline V gene are LNHDA and SQIVND (reference sequence). The CDR3 has 15 amino acids. The chain's CDR3 is CASSMAEGLGNTIYF. The CDR3 region has the DNA TGTGCCAGTAGTATGGCGGAGGGATTAGGAAACACCATATATTTT.

The chain joins TRBV7-9 to TRBJ1-2; 7 nucleotides agree with TRBD1. V trimming: 5 bases; J trimming: 2 bases; junction bases outside the gene matches: 2. The CDR3 totals 13 residues. Germline CDR1 SEHNR, CDR2 FQNEAQ (reference sequence). CDR3 in amino acids: CASSMTGNYGYTF. CDR3 nucleotides: TGTGCCAGCAGCATGACAGGGAACTATGGCTACACCTTC.

The chain recombines TRBV15 with TRBJ2-7; maybe TRBD1 (6 bases). Germline V gene lookup returns CDR1 LNHNV and CDR2 YYDKDF (reference sequence). The CDR3 length is 15 residues. Trimming left V 1 base short and J 1 base short, with 11 bases between. This CDR3 is CATSRGGHSSYEQYF. DNA of the CDR3: TGTGCCACCAGCAGAGGGGGACATTCTTCCTACGAGCAGTACTTC.

J is TRBJ2-2 and V is TRBV7-2; 13 bases align to TRBD2. This CDR3 has 16 amino acids. The V gene end was trimmed by 5 bases and the J gene end by 6 bases; junction bases not matched to a gene: 6. CDR1 is SGHTA, CDR2 FQGNSA, per germline. CDR3: CASSLTSGRAAGELFF. In nucleotides, the CDR3 is TGTGCCAGCAGCCTAACTAGCGGGAGGGCCGCCGGGGAGCTGTTTTTT.

The V and J genes are TRBV6-9 and TRBJ1-5; the match to TRBD1 covers 7 bases. CDR1 is MNHGY, CDR2 SVAAGI, per germline. This CDR3 region has 20 residues. Trimming cost V 3 bases and J 1 base; bases outside gene matches: 18. CDR3 DNA: TGTGCCAGCAGTTACCCAGCCGCAAACTATCCGACAGGGAGCAATCAGCCCCAGCATTTT. Protein: CASSYPAANYPTGSNQPQHF.

The sample holds one count of this clone. The chain uses TRBV9 and TRBJ2-3; 7 bases are a match to TRBD2. The germline CDR1 and CDR2 sequences are SGDLS and YYNGEE. Germline trimming cut 1 base from V and 4 bases from J; bases unmatched to any gene: 9. The CDR3 covers 16 residues. Here the CDR3 DNA reads TGTGCCAGCAGCGTAAGGCGGGGGAGTAACGCAGATACGCAGTATTTT. Amino acid sequence: CASSVRRGSNADTQYF. The whole variable domain, remainder taken from reference TRBV9 and TRBJ2-3, is DSGVTQTPKHLITATGQRVTLRCSPRSGDLSVYWYQQSLDQGLQFLIQYYNGEERAKGNILERFSAQQFPDLHSELNLSSLELGDSALYFCASSVRRGSNADTQYFGPGTRLTVL.

The chain has TRBV6-5 and TRBJ2-1, with D perhaps TRBD2 (5 bases). The V and J ends lost 0 bases and 3 bases respectively, with 6 bases between them. This CDR3 comprises 14 residues. The V gene's germline CDR1 is MNHEY and CDR2 SVGAGI. CDR3: CASSYSTIYNEQFF. The DNA of the CDR3 is TGTGCCAGCAGTTACTCGACTATCTACAATGAGCAGTTCTTC.

The rearrangement uses TRBV28 and TRBJ1-2, with 8 bases fitting TRBD1. The CDR3 is 15 amino acids. In germline, CDR1 is MDHEN, CDR2 SYDVKM. With V trimmed by 4 bases and J by 4 bases, 8 bases remained unmatched. The CDR3 region has the DNA TGTGCCAGCAGTTACAGGGACAGGCCTTTCTATGGCTACACCTTC. Encoded protein: CASSYRDRPFYGYTF.

The chain combines TRBV3-1 (or the pseudogene TRBV3-2) with TRBJ1-6, with D possibly matching TRBD1 (6 bases). CDR3 length: 14 residues. The V gene lost 4 bases and the J gene lost 4 bases, with 8 bases spanning the gap. Germline V gives CDR1 LGHDT, CDR2 YNNKEL (reference sequence). CDR3 coding DNA: TGTGCCAGCAGCCCAGGGGAGTATAATTCACCCCTCCACTTT. It specifies CASSPGEYNSPLHF.

This clone was picked up one time. The chain links TRBV9 to TRBJ2-7, with D unclear. V lost 0 bases and J 4 bases, leaving 8 bases between the germline ends. The CDR3 runs 13 residues. Germline assignment: CDR1 SGDLS and CDR2 YYNGEE. CDR3 amino acids: CASSVVPGYEQYF. The DNA for the CDR3 is TGTGCCAGCAGCGTAGTGCCGGGTTACGAGCAGTACTTC.

The sample holds one count of this clone. This chain joins TRBV5-8 and TRBJ2-4; the match to TRBD1 covers 10 bases. CDR1 is SGHTS, CDR2 YDEGEE, per germline. The CDR3 runs 13 residues. The V segment lost 10 bases and the J segment 0 bases; nucleotides outside the gene matches: 1. The CDR3 coding sequence is TGTGCCGGGACAGGGGTAGCCAAAAACATTCAGTACTTC. Protein: CAGTGVAKNIQYF.

V gene TRBV6-5 combines with J gene TRBJ1-5; D may be TRBD1 (5 bases). The CDR3 contains 15 residues. The V gene's germline CDR1 is MNHEY and CDR2 SVGAGI. V lost 0 bases to trimming and J lost 6 bases, with 12 bases between them. The CDR3 DNA reads TGTGCCAGCAGTTACTCTTCTGGGGCTAGTCAGCCCCAGCATTTT. This codes for CASSYSSGASQPQHF.

This clone was recorded once. This chain links TRBV5-8 with TRBJ2-7; maybe TRBD2 (6 bases). The CDR3 totals 13 residues. Germline-derived CDR1 and CDR2 are SGHTS and YDEGEE. V shed 0 bases and J shed 3 bases, with 7 bases lying between them. The CDR3 nucleotides read TGTGCCAGCAGCTTGGGCGGGGTCTACGAGCAGTACTTC. This sequence encodes CASSLGGVYEQYF.

The chain recombines TRBV7-2 with TRBJ1-4, with 8 bases that match TRBD1. V gave up 5 bases and J gave up 4 bases; unmatched junction bases: 3. Germline V gene data show CDR1 as SGHTA and CDR2 as FQGNSA. The CDR3 totals 14 residues. For the CDR3, the DNA is TGTGCCAGCAGCCGGACAGGGAATAATGAAAAACTGTTTTTT. Translation: CASSRTGNNEKLFF.

The chain employs TRBV15 and TRBJ2-1; 7 bases align to TRBD2. Germline V gene data show CDR1 as LNHNV and CDR2 as YYDKDF (reference sequence). The CDR3 spans 15 residues. V lost 8 bases and J lost 4; bases outside the gene matches: 11. CDR3 in DNA: TGTGCCACCGCCTCGGGGGAGGGGAATTACAATGAGCAGTTCTTC. It specifies CATASGEGNYNEQFF.

V is TRBV7-9 and J is TRBJ1-4; a weak D match, TRBD1 (5 bases). With 5 bases removed from V and 2 bases from J, the gap between germline ends came to 12 bases. Germline assignment: CDR1 SEHNR and CDR2 FQNEAQ (reference sequence). The CDR3 covers 15 residues. DNA for the CDR3: TGTGCCAGCAGCCCTTGGGGGGGGACTAATGAAAAACTGTTTTTT. Amino acid sequence: CASSPWGGTNEKLFF.

The chain has TRBV24-1 and TRBJ1-2; D gene unclear. The V end lost 4 bases, the J end lost 8 bases, and 7 bases lay between the germline ends. Germline values: CDR1 KGHDR, CDR2 SFDVKD. The CDR3 is made up of 11 amino acids. For the CDR3, the DNA is TGTGCCACCAGTGAACGGGGAGGCTACACCTTC. Protein product: CATSERGGYTF.